This T cell receptor beta chain is drawn from a study of blood T cell repertoires in COVID-19. The V end lost 5 bases, the J end lost 3 bases, and 5 bases lay between the germline ends. CDR1 MNHEY and CDR2 SMNVEV come from the germline V gene (reference sequence). This CDR3 has 13 residues. Some clones are missing from TCRdb's copy, which holds only in-frame ones; the method was immunoSEQ multiplex PCR. Counted here are 60,000 to 90,000 clones, approximately 85% occurring once; the ten biggest clones make up approximately 11%. The clonotype comes from a man in his sixties with COVID-19, enrolled during active disease. This sequence joins TRBV27 and TRBJ1-6; no definite D call. The material sequenced was peripheral blood. In DNA form, the CDR3 reads TGTGCCAGCAGTCCCCTCTATAATTCACCCCTCCACTTT. Amino acids: CASSPLYNSPLHF.